Listed below are T cell receptor beta chains from one sample, sequenced in a study of blood T cell repertoires in COVID-19. Assay used: immunoSEQ multiplex PCR; TCRdb lists only in-frame clones, some missing. The table has about 93,000 clones, roughly 90% seen once. Sequences were obtained from peripheral blood. The source of these receptors is a human donor with active COVID-19. The donor label of this sample is uncertain. CDR3s include the opening cysteine and the closing phenylalanine or tryptophan. The order of the fields is clone size, D gene, J gene, V gene, CDR3 protein, CDR3 DNA. A D gene is named only where the DNA matches it firmly. Size is omitted from some rows. Given values are once, few, many or a class for expanded clones.

size: .; D: .; J: TRBJ2-3; V: TRBV7-8; CDR3: CATSPRRDNTDTQYF; DNA: TGTGCCACTTCACCCAGGCGGGATAACACAGATACGCAGTATTTT
size: .; D: .; J: TRBJ2-7; V: TRBV14; CDR3: CASSLEQGDPYEQYF; DNA: TGTGCCAGCAGCCTAGAACAGGGTGACCCCTACGAGCAGTACTTC
size: .; D: .; J: TRBJ2-3; V: TRBV3-1/TRBV3-2; CDR3: CASSRTIITDDTQYF; DNA: TGTGCCAGCAGCCGGACTATCATCACAGATGATACGCAGTATTTT
size: .; D: .; J: TRBJ2-3; V: TRBV11-2; CDR3: CASSYNPGTTDTQYF; DNA: TGTGCCAGCAGCTATAACCCGGGGACAACAGATACGCAGTATTTT
size: .; D: .; J: TRBJ2-6; V: TRBV18; CDR3: CASSRLPGSPSGANVLTF; DNA: TGTGCCAGCTCACGGCTCCCAGGGTCACCCTCTGGGGCCAACGTCCTGACTTTC
size: .; D: TRBD1; J: TRBJ2-5; V: TRBV6-7; CDR3: CASSLNLVGDRGPQETQYF; DNA: TGTGCCAGCAGTTTGAATTTGGTGGGGGACAGGGGGCCCCAAGAGACCCAGTACTTC
size: .; D: .; J: TRBJ1-5; V: TRBV30; CDR3: CAWSVQNKPQHF; DNA: TGTGCCTGGAGTGTACAGAATAAGCCCCAGCATTTT
size: .; D: TRBD1; J: TRBJ1-2; V: TRBV9; CDR3: CASSGTGSGYTF; DNA: TGTGCCAGCAGCGGGACAGGGTCCGGCTACACCTTC
size: .; D: .; J: TRBJ1-5; V: TRBV2; CDR3: CASSVTGYQPQHF; DNA: TGTGCCAGCAGTGTCACAGGATACCAGCCCCAGCATTTT
size: .; D: TRBD1; J: TRBJ1-2; V: TRBV11-2; CDR3: CASSLGQGALGDGYTF; DNA: TGTGCCAGCAGCTTAGGACAGGGGGCCCTAGGGGATGGCTACACCTTC
size: .; D: .; J: TRBJ2-5; V: TRBV18; CDR3: CASSDRGETQYF; DNA: TGTGCCAGCTCGGACAGAGGGGAGACCCAGTACTTC
size: .; D: TRBD1; J: TRBJ1-2; V: TRBV12-3/TRBV12-4; CDR3: CASSSGGPYGYTF; DNA: TGTGCCAGCAGTTCAGGGGGCCCCTATGGCTACACCTTC
size: .; D: .; J: TRBJ1-1; V: TRBV7-2; CDR3: CAIRLGRARTEAFF; DNA: TGTGCCATTAGGTTGGGGAGGGCGCGGACTGAAGCTTTCTTT
size: .; D: TRBD2; J: TRBJ2-5; V: TRBV7-7; CDR3: CASSLGLAGNAEETQYF; DNA: TGTGCCAGCAGCTTAGGACTAGCGGGGAACGCTGAGGAGACCCAGTACTTC
size: .; D: .; J: TRBJ2-3; V: TRBV5-6; CDR3: CASIPQGAYTQYF; DNA: TGTGCCAGCATCCCGCAGGGTGCATATACGCAGTATTTT
size: few; D: .; J: TRBJ2-5; V: TRBV4-2; CDR3: CASSQDGLAPQETQYF; DNA: TGTGCCAGCAGCCAAGATGGTCTAGCACCTCAAGAGACCCAGTACTTC
size: once; D: .; J: TRBJ2-7; V: TRBV6-2/TRBV6-3; CDR3: CASSSYGWGERSYEQYF; DNA: TGTGCCAGCAGTTCCTACGGGTGGGGGGAGCGCTCCTACGAGCAGTACTTC
size: .; D: .; J: TRBJ1-1; V: TRBV7-2; CDR3: CASSEGGAEAFF; DNA: TGTGCCAGCAGCGAAGGGGGGGCTGAAGCTTTCTTT
size: once; D: .; J: TRBJ2-1; V: TRBV2; CDR3: CAYSDIVSGFF; DNA: TGTGCCTACAGTGATATAGTATCGGGGTTCTTC
size: .; D: .; J: TRBJ2-1; V: TRBV6-4; CDR3: CASSESEGYNEQFF; DNA: TGTGCCAGCAGTGAGTCGGAGGGATACAATGAGCAGTTCTTC
size: .; D: .; J: TRBJ2-3; V: TRBV3-1/TRBV3-2; CDR3: CASSQDPGSGTDTQYF; DNA: TGTGCCAGCAGCCAAGATCCAGGATCTGGCACAGATACGCAGTATTTT
size: .; D: TRBD1; J: TRBJ1-1; V: TRBV29-1; CDR3: CSVQGADTEAFF; DNA: TGCAGCGTTCAGGGGGCCGACACTGAAGCTTTCTTT
size: few; D: TRBD1; J: TRBJ1-5; V: TRBV7-9; CDR3: CASSFSTGQDQPQHF; DNA: TGTGCCAGCAGCTTTTCGACAGGGCAGGATCAGCCCCAGCATTTT
size: .; D: .; J: TRBJ2-2; V: TRBV11-2; CDR3: CASSFTNTGELFF; DNA: TGTGCCAGCAGCTTCACGAACACCGGGGAGCTGTTTTTT
size: .; D: TRBD1; J: TRBJ2-7; V: TRBV30; CDR3: CATQTGAGYEQYF; DNA: TGTGCCACCCAGACAGGGGCGGGATACGAGCAGTACTTC
size: .; D: .; J: TRBJ2-7; V: TRBV7-9; CDR3: CASSLLSGANEQYF; DNA: TGTGCCAGCAGCTTATTATCAGGGGCAAACGAGCAGTACTTC
size: .; D: .; J: TRBJ1-1; V: TRBV30; CDR3: CAWRAGLNTEAFF; DNA: TGTGCCTGGAGGGCCGGGTTGAACACTGAAGCTTTCTTT